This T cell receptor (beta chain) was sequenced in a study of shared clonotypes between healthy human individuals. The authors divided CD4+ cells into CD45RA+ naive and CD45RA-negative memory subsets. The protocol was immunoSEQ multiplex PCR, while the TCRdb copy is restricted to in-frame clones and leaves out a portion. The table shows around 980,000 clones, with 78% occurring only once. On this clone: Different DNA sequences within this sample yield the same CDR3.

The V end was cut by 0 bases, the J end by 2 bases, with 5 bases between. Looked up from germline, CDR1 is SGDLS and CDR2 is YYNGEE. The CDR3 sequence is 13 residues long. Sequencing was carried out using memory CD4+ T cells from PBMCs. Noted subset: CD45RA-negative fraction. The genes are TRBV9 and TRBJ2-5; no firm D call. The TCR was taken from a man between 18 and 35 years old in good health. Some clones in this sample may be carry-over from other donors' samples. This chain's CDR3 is CASSVDRQETQYF. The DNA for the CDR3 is TGTGCCAGCAGCGTAGACCGTCAAGAGACCCAGTACTTC.